Presented here are 8 T cell receptor beta chains from one specimen sequenced in a study of T-cell memory formation after mild COVID-19. MiXCR was run by TCRdb on the 5' RACE reads, yielding one entry per CDR3 protein. The sample has some 350,000 distinct CDR3 sequences, over 10% seen once. Sequencing was carried out using PBMCs or a T cell subset sorted from them (not recorded which). The source of these receptors is a man younger than 35 who had mild COVID-19 (a few samples of this study predate the infection). Cell type and time point are not known.

This chain links TRBV6-2 or TRBV6-3 with TRBJ2-1; TRBD2 aligns across 15 bases. Germline V gene lookup returns CDR1 MNHEY and CDR2 SVGEGT. With 4 bases clipped from V and 6 bases from J, the junction kept 4 bases outside the gene matches. The CDR3 totals 16 residues. CDR3 sequence: CASSWTSGGATNEQFF. CDR3 DNA sequence: TGTGCCAGCAGTTGGACTAGCGGGGGGGCTACCAATGAGCAGTTCTTC.

The V and J genes are TRBV7-2 and TRBJ1-2; D gene unclear. The CDR3 covers 13 residues. CDR1 is SGHTA, CDR2 FQGNSA, per germline. V lost 7 bases and J 4 bases, leaving 13 bases between the germline ends. The CDR3 loop reads CASNSYRAYGYTF. CDR3 sequence (DNA): TGTGCCAGCAACTCCTATCGCGCCTATGGCTACACCTTC.

The chain is built from TRBV25-1 and TRBJ1-5, with D possibly TRBD1 on 5 matching bases. Trimming cost V 3 bases and J 5 bases, with 14 bases left between them. Germline V gene data show CDR1 as MGHDK and CDR2 as SYGVNS. The CDR3 totals 15 residues. The CDR3 DNA follows: TGTGCCAGCAGTGATAGTGGGGGGGGGGATCAGCCCCAGCATTTT. Amino acid sequence: CASSDSGGGDQPQHF. Drawing the rest from reference TRBV25-1 and TRBJ1-5, the complete variable domain is EADIYQTPRYLVIGTGKKITLECSQTMGHDKMYWYQQDPGMELHLIHYSYGVNSTEKGDLSSESTVSRIRTEHFPLTLESARPSHTSQYLCASSDSGGGDQPQHFGDGTRLSIL.

The J gene is TRBJ2-5, the V gene TRBV13; D gene uncertain. CDR3 length equals 14 residues. The germline gives CDR1 PRHDT, CDR2 FYEKMQ (reference sequence). Trimming removed 7 bases from V and 2 bases from J, with 14 bases in between. The CDR3 region has the DNA TGTGCCAGCACCCGAGGACGCCCTCAAGAGACCCAGTACTTC. Translated, it gives CASTRGRPQETQYF.

This clonotype was picked up a small number of times. This rearrangement joins TRBV4-3 to TRBJ2-4, with TRBD2 matching 10 bases. Trimming at V came to 0 bases and at J to 1 base, leaving 9 bases not matched to a gene. Germline CDR1 reads LGHNA; CDR2 reads YSLEER. This CDR3 region has 19 residues. This chain's CDR3 is CASSQDWVAGGSAKNIQYF. Written as DNA, the CDR3 is TGCGCCAGCAGCCAAGATTGGGTAGCGGGGGGAAGTGCCAAAAACATTCAGTACTTC.

This clonotype was seen a few times. The chain is built from TRBV2 and TRBJ2-3; 12 bases are shared with TRBD2. V was clipped by 6 bases and J by 5 bases; unmatched bases: 6. The length of the CDR3 is 15 residues. Germline assignment: CDR1 SNHLY and CDR2 FYNNEI. This CDR3 reads CASRKLAGGLDTQYF. The CDR3 bases are TGTGCCAGCAGGAAACTAGCGGGGGGCCTAGATACGCAGTATTTT.

The chain carries TRBV29-1 and TRBJ2-7, with D perhaps given as TRBD1 or TRBD2 (5 bases each). Germline values: CDR1 SQVTM, CDR2 ANQGSEA. The V and J ends lost 6 bases and 1 base respectively, with 19 bases between them. The CDR3 covers 15 residues. The CDR3 here is CSVSCVATESYEQYV. The CDR3 nucleotides read TGCAGCGTCTCGTGTGTAGCGACAGAGTCCTACGAGCAGTACGTC.

This clonotype appeared many times. The chain carries TRBV5-1 and TRBJ2-2; D gene ambiguous. Trimming took 0 bases from V and 2 from J, leaving 8 bases between them. CDR1 is SGHRS and CDR2 is YFSETQ in the germline V gene. The CDR3 runs 15 residues. CDR3 nucleotide sequence: TGCGCCAGCAGCTTGGACGGACCTAACACCGGGGAGCTGTTTTTT. Translation: CASSLDGPNTGELFF. The full variable domain, rest sourced from reference TRBV5-1 and TRBJ2-2, is KAGVTQTPRYLIKTRGQQVTLSCSPISGHRSVSWYQQTPGQGLQFLFEYFSETQRNKGNFPGRFSGRQFSNSRSEMNVSTLELGDSALYLCASSLDGPNTGELFFGEGSRLTVL.